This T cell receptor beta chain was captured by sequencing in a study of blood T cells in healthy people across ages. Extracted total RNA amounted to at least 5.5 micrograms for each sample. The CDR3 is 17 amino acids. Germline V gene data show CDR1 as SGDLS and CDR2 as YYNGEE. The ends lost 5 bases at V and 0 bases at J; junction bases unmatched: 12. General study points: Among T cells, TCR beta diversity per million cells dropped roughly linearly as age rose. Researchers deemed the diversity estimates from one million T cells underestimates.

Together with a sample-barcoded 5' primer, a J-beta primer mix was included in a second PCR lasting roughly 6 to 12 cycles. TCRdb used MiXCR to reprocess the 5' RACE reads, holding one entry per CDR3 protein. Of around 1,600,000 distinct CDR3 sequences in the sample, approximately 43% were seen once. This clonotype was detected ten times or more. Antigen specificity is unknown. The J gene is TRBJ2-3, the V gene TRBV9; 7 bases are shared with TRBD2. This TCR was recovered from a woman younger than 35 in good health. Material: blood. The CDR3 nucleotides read TGTGCCAGCAGTGGGCCTAGGAGTAGCGGGAGCACAGATACGCAGTATTTT. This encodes CASSGPRSSGSTDTQYF.